Reported below is one T cell receptor (beta chain). Germline CDR1 reads LGHNA; CDR2 reads YNFKEQ. Germline trimming cut 4 bases from V and 1 base from J; bases unmatched to any gene: 7. The CDR3 is 16 amino acids. This sample is drawn from a study of blood T cell repertoires in COVID-19. Background on the study: Sources were T cells, B-cell-depleted T cells, or PBMCs; the material itself was cDNA or gDNA.

Original analysis: It was from reference gene primer amplification that nucleated cell counts were estimated. Libraries were prepared by immunoSEQ multiplex PCR; TCRdb keeps only in-frame clonotypes and omits some of them. The DNA was the basis for D and trimming; V, J and clone size are from that table. The table lists some 70,000 clones, around 86% of them singletons. Sequenced input: peripheral blood. The TCR sequence derives from a man aged 50 to 60 with active COVID-19. V gene TRBV4-2 combines with J gene TRBJ2-3; 8 bases line up with TRBD2. The CDR3 loop reads CASSRASGSRTDTQYF. Here the CDR3 DNA reads TGTGCCAGCAGCCGGGCCAGCGGGAGCCGCACAGATACGCAGTATTTT.